Listed here are 30 T cell receptor beta chains from one sample, sequenced in a study of blood T cell repertoires in COVID-19. Data came from immunoSEQ multiplex PCR; TCRdb stores just in-frame clones and leaves some out. The profile shows about 230,000 clones, approximately 84% of them singletons. Sequenced: peripheral blood. The receptor set was obtained from a man aged 50 or older with COVID-19, enrolled during active disease.

V gene TRBV10-3 combines with J gene TRBJ2-2; tentatively, D is TRBD2 (6 bases). The V and J ends lost 6 bases and 1 base respectively, with 12 bases between them. This CDR3 region has 15 residues. Germline V gives CDR1 ENHRY, CDR2 SYGVKD. The CDR3 region has the DNA TGTGCCATCAGGGCCGGGACTGGGAACACCGGGGAGCTGTTTTTT. The encoded protein is CAIRAGTGNTGELFF.

The chain recombines TRBV7-3 with TRBJ2-3, with TRBD2 matching over 10 bases. J gave up 0 bases and V 4 bases, and 7 bases lay outside the gene matches. From germline, CDR1 is SGHTA and CDR2 FQGTGA. This CDR3 contains 17 residues. CDR3 bases: TGTGCCAGCAGCTCCCTTACTAGCGGGGTGAGCACAGATACGCAGTATTTT. Residues: CASSSLTSGVSTDTQYF.

J is TRBJ2-5 and V is TRBV19; D perhaps matches TRBD2 (5 bases). Germline V gene lookup returns CDR1 LNHDA and CDR2 SQIVND (reference sequence). The CDR3 covers 15 residues. The V end lost 6 bases, the J end lost 2 bases, and 16 bases lay between the germline ends. The CDR3 spells CASRKTEVEQETQYF. The CDR3 DNA follows: TGTGCCAGTAGAAAAACGGAGGTTGAACAAGAGACCCAGTACTTC.

The chain is built from TRBV19 and TRBJ2-5; 10 nucleotides agree with TRBD1. CDR1 is LNHDA and CDR2 is SQIVND in the germline V gene (reference sequence). This CDR3 spans 17 amino acids. The V gene end was trimmed by 5 bases and the J gene end by 2 bases; junction bases not matched to a gene: 11. The CDR3 DNA reads TGTGCCAGTAGTCTCGACCCTCCGGGACAGGGGCAAGAGACCCAGTACTTC. This encodes CASSLDPPGQGQETQYF.

This clone was found once. This chain uses TRBV18 with TRBJ2-7, with TRBD2 identical over 7 bases. V shed 2 bases and J 4 bases; nucleotides not matched to a gene: 11. This CDR3 comprises 16 residues. Germline V gene sequence: CDR1 KGHSH, CDR2 LQKENI. In nucleotides, the CDR3 is TGTGCCAGCTCACCAAGGGAGGCGGGAGCGGGTTACGAGCAGTACTTC. This encodes CASSPREAGAGYEQYF.

Regarding this clone: One end of the junction is discordant with germline, which a read error may explain. This chain uses TRBV27 with TRBJ2-3; D gene unclear. The CDR3 consists of 12 residues. Germline CDR1 and CDR2: MNHEY and SMNVEV (reference sequence). CDR3 protein: CASSPSTDTQYF. For the CDR3, the DNA is TGCGCCAGCAGTCCGAGCACAGATACGCAGTATTTT.

The chain employs TRBV5-4 and TRBJ2-1, with 16 bases lining up with TRBD2. V trimming: 4 bases; J trimming: 9 bases; junction bases outside the gene matches: 10. Germline assignment: CDR1 SGHNT and CDR2 YYREEE (reference sequence). This CDR3 comprises 17 residues. CDR3 coding DNA: TGTGCCAGCAGCCCTCTTGGGACTAGCGGGGGGGCCGCTGAGCAGTTCTTC. Its protein is CASSPLGTSGGAAEQFF.

The chain joins TRBV30 to TRBJ1-5, with a weak D call TRBD1 (6 bases). The V and J ends lost 2 bases and 5 bases respectively, with 16 bases between them. Germline CDR1 and CDR2: GTSNPN and SVGIG (reference sequence). This CDR3 region has 15 residues. The CDR3 coding sequence is TGTGCCTGGAGTCAATCGGACAGTTTTTATCAGCCCCAGCATTTT. Protein: CAWSQSDSFYQPQHF. The full variable domain, completed using reference TRBV30 and TRBJ1-5, is SQTIHQWPATLVQPVGSPLSLECTVEGTSNPNLYWYRQAAGRGLQLLFYSVGIGQISSEVPQNLSASRPQDRQFILSSKKLLLSDSGFYLCAWSQSDSFYQPQHFGDGTRLSIL.

Points on this clone: Other DNA sequences in this specimen translate into the identical CDR3. The chain carries TRBV20-1 and TRBJ2-7; D unresolved. The CDR3 consists of 11 residues. V shed 0 bases and J shed 2 bases, with 2 bases lying between them. Per germline, CDR1 DFQATT and CDR2 SNEGSKA (reference sequence). The CDR3 reads CSARDTYEQYF. The CDR3 coding sequence is TGCAGTGCTAGAGACACCTACGAGCAGTACTTC.

This clone has a single count. The rearrangement uses TRBV5-6 and TRBJ2-3; TRBD2 is a possible D gene (6 bases). V was shortened by 7 bases and J by 5 bases, with 14 bases between the two germline ends. Germline lookup yields CDR1 SGHDT and CDR2 YYEEEE. This CDR3 has 13 residues. This chain's CDR3 is CASRTGAGDTQYF. CDR3 coding DNA: TGTGCCAGCCGGACGGGAGCGGGAGATACGCAGTATTTT.

This clone was seen once. The CDR3 DNA reads as TGCGCCAGCAGCCAAGATACCGGAGGGGGCTACACCTTC. This translates into CASSQDTGGGYTF. The chain couples TRBV4-3 to TRBJ1-2, with D uncertain. The CDR3 consists of 13 residues. Trimming removed 0 bases at V and 8 bases at J, with 10 bases between. The germline V gene encodes CDR1 LGHNA and CDR2 YSLEER.

The V call is TRBV7-3, the J call TRBJ2-3; TRBD2 matches at 10 bases. The CDR3 is 15 amino acids. CDR1 SGHTA and CDR2 FQGTGA come from the germline V gene. Germline trimming cut 2 bases from V and 3 bases from J; bases unmatched to any gene: 2. For the CDR3, the DNA is TGTGCCAGCAGCTTACTAGCGGGAGAGACAGATACGCAGTATTTT. Translation gives CASSLLAGETDTQYF.

This chain joins TRBV5-1 and TRBJ2-7; D may be TRBD1 (5 bases). Germline CDR1 SGHRS, CDR2 YFSETQ. This CDR3 has 18 amino acids. Trimming shortened V by 0 bases and J by 2 bases, and 21 bases separated the two germline ends. CDR3 bases: TGCGCCAGCAGCTTGGTCGGGCGGAAGGACATTGCACCCTACGAGCAGTACTTC. This encodes CASSLVGRKDIAPYEQYF.

This chain links TRBV19 with TRBJ1-2; D possibly corresponds to TRBD1 (6 bases). This CDR3 comprises 12 residues. Per germline, CDR1 LNHDA and CDR2 SQIVND (reference sequence). V was cut by 6 bases and J by 7 bases, with 12 bases left in between. The CDR3 region has the DNA TGTGCCAGTAGGACGCCAGGGGTTGGCTACACCTTC. As protein: CASRTPGVGYTF.

CDR3 nucleotides: TGTGCCAGTAGTATCCGAGACAGGGGGAGTTCACCCCTCCACTTT. Its protein product is CASSIRDRGSSPLHF. The rearrangement links TRBV19 to TRBJ1-6; 9 positions match TRBD1. The J segment lost 9 bases and the V segment lost 3 bases, leaving 6 bases of the junction unmatched. This CDR3 comprises 15 residues. Germline V gene data show CDR1 as LNHDA and CDR2 as SQIVND (reference sequence).

V usage is TRBV10-3 and J usage is TRBJ1-5; the match to TRBD1 covers 9 bases. V shed 4 bases, J shed 5 bases, and the junction held 6 bases outside the gene matches. The germline CDR1 and CDR2 sequences are ENHRY and SYGVKD. The CDR3 spans 15 residues. The DNA for the CDR3 is TGTGCCATCAGTGCGAGTACAGGGGGCTATCAGCCCCAGCATTTT. As protein: CAISASTGGYQPQHF.

The rearrangement joins TRBV19 to TRBJ2-1, with 10 bases lining up with TRBD1. Trimming at V came to 0 bases and at J to 4 bases, leaving 3 bases not matched to a gene. CDR1 and CDR2 from the germline V gene are LNHDA and SQIVND (reference sequence). The CDR3 contains 16 residues. CDR3: CASSIDGTGEYNEQFF. The CDR3 DNA sequence: TGTGCCAGTAGTATAGATGGGACAGGGGAATACAATGAGCAGTTCTTC. The full variable domain, its missing parts supplied by reference TRBV19 and TRBJ2-1, is DGGITQSPKYLFRKEGQNVTLSCEQNLNHDAMYWYRQDPGQGLRLIYYSQIVNDFQKGDIAEGYSVSREKKESFPLTVTSAQKNPTAFYLCASSIDGTGEYNEQFFGPGTRLTVL.

In this sample, this clone turned up a few times. The V and J genes are TRBV6-6 and TRBJ2-2; 8 positions match TRBD1. The CDR3 length is 14 residues. Germline lookup yields CDR1 MNHNY and CDR2 SVGAGI (reference sequence). V shed 6 bases and J 8 bases; nucleotides not matched to a gene: 8. The CDR3 region is CASRNQGAVGELFF. Written as DNA, the CDR3 is TGTGCCAGCAGAAACCAGGGGGCAGTGGGGGAGCTGTTTTTT.

The chain links TRBV30 to TRBJ1-3; 8 bases fit TRBD1. CDR3 size: 14 residues. CDR1 is GTSNPN and CDR2 is SVGIG in the germline V gene (reference sequence). V trimming: 4 bases; J trimming: 4 bases; junction bases outside the gene matches: 6. The CDR3: CAWKATGAGNTIYF. CDR3 DNA sequence: TGTGCCTGGAAGGCGACAGGGGCGGGAAACACCATATATTTT.

V and J are TRBV2 and TRBJ2-5; D may be TRBD2 (6 bases). Germline CDR1 is SNHLY and CDR2 is FYNNEI. The CDR3 runs to 13 residues. Trimming cost V 5 bases and J 4 bases, with 11 bases left between them. CDR3 DNA: TGTGCCAGCAGTAGGGACTTGGGAGAGACCCAGTACTTC. This translates into CASSRDLGETQYF.

V usage is TRBV27 and J usage is TRBJ2-5, with TRBD2 matching 8 bases. Germline-derived CDR1 and CDR2 are MNHEY and SMNVEV (reference sequence). There are 16 residues in the CDR3. V was pared by 2 bases and J by 5 bases, with 10 bases of the junction left unmatched. CDR3: CASSLGPGLGSETQYF. CDR3 coding DNA: TGTGCCAGCAGTTTAGGCCCGGGACTAGGGAGTGAGACCCAGTACTTC.

This chain connects TRBV10-1 to TRBJ2-3, with D perhaps TRBD2 (6 bases). Trimming cost V 0 bases and J 3 bases, with 10 bases left between them. The CDR3 runs to 15 residues. The germline V gene encodes CDR1 WNHNN and CDR2 SYGVQD (reference sequence). The CDR3 region is CASSESMEGTDTQYF. The CDR3 DNA follows: TGCGCCAGCAGTGAGTCCATGGAGGGAACAGATACGCAGTATTTT.

V usage is TRBV5-5 and J usage is TRBJ2-1; TRBD1 is a possible D gene (5 bases). Germline values: CDR1 SGHKS, CDR2 YYEKEE (reference sequence). The CDR3 spans 15 residues. Trimming took off 6 bases at V and 4 bases at J, with 17 bases between the two ends. CDR3 in DNA: TGTGCCAGCACCACCGTGGAGACAGTTTACAATGAGCAGTTCTTC. It translates to CASTTVETVYNEQFF.

The chain employs TRBV19 and TRBJ2-1, with a weak D call TRBD2 (6 bases). The CDR3 length is 15 residues. The germline V gene encodes CDR1 LNHDA and CDR2 SQIVND (reference sequence). V was pared by 4 bases and J by 4 bases, with 14 bases between. The CDR3: CASSTLRDLYNEQFF. CDR3 nucleotide sequence: TGTGCCAGTAGTACCCTCCGGGACTTATACAATGAGCAGTTCTTC.

The J gene is TRBJ1-4, the V gene TRBV5-6; D is uncertain. V was pared by 0 bases and J by 8 bases, with 14 bases between. This CDR3 region has 15 residues. Germline V gene data show CDR1 as SGHDT and CDR2 as YYEEEE. This chain's CDR3 is CASSLESSLGEKLFF. The CDR3 DNA follows: TGTGCCAGCAGCTTGGAATCCAGTCTAGGCGAAAAACTGTTTTTT.

This rearrangement joins TRBV5-4 to TRBJ2-1; TRBD2 matches at 9 bases. The junction had 11 bases not matched to a gene; V was cut back by 3 bases and J by 4 bases. CDR1 is SGHNT and CDR2 is YYREEE in the germline V gene (reference sequence). The CDR3 spans 17 residues. In DNA, the CDR3 is TGTGCCAGCAGCTCACTTGGGGCGGGGGGGTCGTACAATGAGCAGTTCTTC. Encoded protein: CASSSLGAGGSYNEQFF.

The V call is TRBV2, the J call TRBJ1-2; tentative D call: TRBD1 (6 bases). The germline V gene has CDR1 SNHLY and CDR2 FYNNEI. The germline V and J ends were trimmed by 3 bases and 1 base, with 15 bases remaining between them. The CDR3 sequence is 16 residues long. The CDR3 spells CASSDPIGGDNYGYTF. CDR3 in DNA: TGTGCCAGCAGTGACCCTATAGGGGGAGATAACTATGGCTACACCTTC.

The chain is built from TRBV23-1 and TRBJ2-3, with a possible D match to TRBD1 (6 bases). TRBV23-1 is an open reading frame whose function is uncertain. The CDR3 is 18 residues long. V lost 2 bases and J lost 0, with 18 bases in between. The CDR3: CASSQQTSGASSTDTQYF. The CDR3 DNA reads as TGCGCCAGCAGTCAACAAACCTCAGGGGCCTCTAGCACAGATACGCAGTATTTT.

The chain has TRBV27 and TRBJ1-2; 10 bases are shared with TRBD1. Germline V gene data show CDR1 as MNHEY and CDR2 as SMNVEV (reference sequence). There are 16 residues in the CDR3. Unmatched junction bases numbered 11, after V lost 6 bases and J lost 4 bases. The chain's CDR3 is CASRSTTGGAGYGYTF. The CDR3 DNA is TGTGCCAGCAGGTCAACGACAGGGGGCGCCGGCTATGGCTACACCTTC.

The chain combines TRBV28 with TRBJ1-1, with 7 bases matching TRBD1. CDR3 length: 13 residues. CDR1 MDHEN and CDR2 SYDVKM come from the germline V gene. Losses at the gene ends were 6 bases for V and 11 bases for J; bases not matched to a gene: 12. CDR3 nucleotide sequence: TGTGCCAGCAGACAAACCCCCGGACAGGAGGCTTTCTTT. Protein: CASRQTPGQEAFF.